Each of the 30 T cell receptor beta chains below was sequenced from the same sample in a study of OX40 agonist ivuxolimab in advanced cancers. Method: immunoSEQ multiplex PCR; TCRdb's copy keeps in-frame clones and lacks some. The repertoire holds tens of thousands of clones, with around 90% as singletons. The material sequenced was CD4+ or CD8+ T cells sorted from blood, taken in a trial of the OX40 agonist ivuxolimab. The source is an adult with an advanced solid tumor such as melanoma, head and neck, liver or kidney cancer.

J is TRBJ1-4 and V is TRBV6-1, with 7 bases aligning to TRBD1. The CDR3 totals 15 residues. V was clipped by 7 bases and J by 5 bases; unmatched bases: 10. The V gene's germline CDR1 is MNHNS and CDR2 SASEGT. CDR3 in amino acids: CASTTGQAQNEKLFF. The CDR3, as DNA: TGTGCCAGCACCACAGGACAGGCACAGAATGAAAAACTGTTTTTT.

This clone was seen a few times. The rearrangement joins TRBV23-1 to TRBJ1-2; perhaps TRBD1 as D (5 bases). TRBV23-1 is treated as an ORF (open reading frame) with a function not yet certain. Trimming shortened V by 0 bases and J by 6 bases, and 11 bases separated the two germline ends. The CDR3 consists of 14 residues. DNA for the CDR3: TGCGCCAGCAGTCAATCGGTGGGGGACGATGGCTACACCTTC. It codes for CASSQSVGDDGYTF.

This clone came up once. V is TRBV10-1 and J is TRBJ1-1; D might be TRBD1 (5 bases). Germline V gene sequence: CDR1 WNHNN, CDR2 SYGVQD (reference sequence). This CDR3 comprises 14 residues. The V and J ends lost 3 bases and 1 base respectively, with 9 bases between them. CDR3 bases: TGCGCCAGCAGTGATTCAACAGGGAACACTGAAGCTTTCTTT. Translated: CASSDSTGNTEAFF.

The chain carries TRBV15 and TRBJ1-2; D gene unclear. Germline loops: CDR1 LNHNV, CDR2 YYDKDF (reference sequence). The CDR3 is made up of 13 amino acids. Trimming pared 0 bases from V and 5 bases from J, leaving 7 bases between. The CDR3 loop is CATSRDRDYGYTF. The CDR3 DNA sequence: TGTGCCACCAGCAGAGACCGGGATTATGGCTACACCTTC.

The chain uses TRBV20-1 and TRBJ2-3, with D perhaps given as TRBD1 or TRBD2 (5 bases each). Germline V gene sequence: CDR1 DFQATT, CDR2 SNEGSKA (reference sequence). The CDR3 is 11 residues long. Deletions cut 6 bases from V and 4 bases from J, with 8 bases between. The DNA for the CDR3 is TGCAGTGCCCCGGGGCCAGATACGCAGTATTTT. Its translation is CSAPGPDTQYF.

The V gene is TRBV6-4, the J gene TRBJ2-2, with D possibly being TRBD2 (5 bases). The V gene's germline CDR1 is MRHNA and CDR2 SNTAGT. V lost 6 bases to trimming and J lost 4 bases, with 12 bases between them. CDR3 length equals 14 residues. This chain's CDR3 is CASSTQSGTGELFF. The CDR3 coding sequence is TGTGCCAGCAGCACGCAAAGCGGCACCGGGGAGCTGTTTTTT.

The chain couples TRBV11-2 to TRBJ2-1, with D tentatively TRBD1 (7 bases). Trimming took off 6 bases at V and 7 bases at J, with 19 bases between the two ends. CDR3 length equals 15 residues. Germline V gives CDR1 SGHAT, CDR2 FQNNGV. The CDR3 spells CASSIGGGMWNEQFF. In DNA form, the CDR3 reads TGTGCCAGCAGTATAGGGGGCGGGATGTGGAATGAGCAGTTCTTC.

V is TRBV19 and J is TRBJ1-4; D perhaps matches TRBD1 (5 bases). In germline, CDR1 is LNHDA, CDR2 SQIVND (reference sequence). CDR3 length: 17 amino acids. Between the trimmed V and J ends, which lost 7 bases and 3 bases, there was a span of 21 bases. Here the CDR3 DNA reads TGTGCCAGTAACCCAGGTGGGGCCAGCTCCTCTAATGAAAAACTGTTTTTT. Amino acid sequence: CASNPGGASSSNEKLFF.

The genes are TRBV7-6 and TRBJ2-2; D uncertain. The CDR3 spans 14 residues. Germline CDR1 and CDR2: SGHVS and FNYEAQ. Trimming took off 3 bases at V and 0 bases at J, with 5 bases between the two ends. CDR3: CASSLLANTGELFF. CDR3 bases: TGTGCCAGCAGCTTGTTAGCGAACACCGGGGAGCTGTTTTTT.

In DNA form, the CDR3 reads TGTGCCAGCTCACCGTTCCCCGTCGATGAGCAGTTCTTC. It codes for CASSPFPVDEQFF. The chain carries TRBV18 and TRBJ2-1; D is unclear. Germline CDR1 KGHSH, CDR2 LQKENI. The CDR3 covers 13 residues. V dropped 3 bases and J dropped 8 bases, with 11 bases sitting between them.

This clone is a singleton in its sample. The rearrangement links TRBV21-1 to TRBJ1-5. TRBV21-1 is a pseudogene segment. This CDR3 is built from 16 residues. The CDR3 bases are TGTGCCAGCAGCAAAACAAGCGGGGGTAGCAATCAGCCCCAGCATTTT. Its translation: CASSKTSGGSNQPQHF.

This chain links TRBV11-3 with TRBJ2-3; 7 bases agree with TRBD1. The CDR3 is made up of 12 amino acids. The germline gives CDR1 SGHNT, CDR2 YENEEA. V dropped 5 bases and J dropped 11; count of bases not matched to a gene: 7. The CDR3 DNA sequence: TGTGCCAGCAGCCTCGGGGACAGAGGGCAGTATTTT. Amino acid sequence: CASSLGDRGQYF.

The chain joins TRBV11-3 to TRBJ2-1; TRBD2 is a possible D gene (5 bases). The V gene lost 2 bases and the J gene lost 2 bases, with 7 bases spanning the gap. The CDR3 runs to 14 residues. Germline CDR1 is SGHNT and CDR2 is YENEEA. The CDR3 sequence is CASSLSGTYNEQFF. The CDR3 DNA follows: TGTGCCAGCAGCTTAAGCGGTACCTACAATGAGCAGTTCTTC.

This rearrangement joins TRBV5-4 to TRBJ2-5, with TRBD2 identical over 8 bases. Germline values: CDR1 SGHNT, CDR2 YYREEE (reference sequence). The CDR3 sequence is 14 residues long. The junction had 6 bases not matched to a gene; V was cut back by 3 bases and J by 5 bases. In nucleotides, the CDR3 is TGTGCCAGCAGCTACCCCGGGGGGGTGGAGACCCAGTACTTC. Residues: CASSYPGGVETQYF. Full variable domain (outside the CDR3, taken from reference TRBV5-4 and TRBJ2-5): ETGVTQSPTHLIKTRGQQVTLRCSSQSGHNTVSWYQQALGQGPQFIFQYYREEENGRGNFPPRFSGLQFPNYSSELNVNALELDDSALYLCASSYPGGVETQYFGPGTRLLVL.

The CDR3 DNA reads TGTGCCAGTAGTTTTTCGGGGATCGGGGTGGGTGAAGCTTTCTTT. It yields the protein CASSFSGIGVGEAFF. This chain connects TRBV19 to TRBJ1-1, with D uncertain. Germline V gene sequence: CDR1 LNHDA, CDR2 SQIVND (reference sequence). This CDR3 comprises 15 residues. With 5 bases removed from V and 7 bases from J, the gap between germline ends came to 20 bases.

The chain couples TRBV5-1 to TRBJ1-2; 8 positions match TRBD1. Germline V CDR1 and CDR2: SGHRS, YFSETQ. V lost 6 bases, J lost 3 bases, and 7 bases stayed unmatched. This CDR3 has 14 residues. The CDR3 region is CASNSGGADYGYTF. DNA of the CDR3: TGCGCCAGCAATTCAGGGGGCGCGGACTATGGCTACACCTTC. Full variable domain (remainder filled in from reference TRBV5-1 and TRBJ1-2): KAGVTQTPRYLIKTRGQQVTLSCSPISGHRSVSWYQQTPGQGLQFLFEYFSETQRNKGNFPGRFSGRQFSNSRSEMNVSTLELGDSALYLCASNSGGADYGYTFGSGTRLTVV.

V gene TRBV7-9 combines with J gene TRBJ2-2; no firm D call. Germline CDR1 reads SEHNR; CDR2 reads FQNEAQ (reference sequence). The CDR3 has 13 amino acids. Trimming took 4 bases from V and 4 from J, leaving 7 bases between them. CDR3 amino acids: CASSSRSTGELFF. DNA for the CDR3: TGTGCCAGCAGCTCCCGTAGCACCGGGGAGCTGTTTTTT.

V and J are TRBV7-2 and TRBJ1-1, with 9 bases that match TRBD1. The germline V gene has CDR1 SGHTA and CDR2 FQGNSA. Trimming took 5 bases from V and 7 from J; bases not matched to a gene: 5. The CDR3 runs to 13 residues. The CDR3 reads CASSPGTGLEAFF. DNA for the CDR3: TGTGCCAGCAGCCCCGGGACAGGGCTTGAAGCTTTCTTT.

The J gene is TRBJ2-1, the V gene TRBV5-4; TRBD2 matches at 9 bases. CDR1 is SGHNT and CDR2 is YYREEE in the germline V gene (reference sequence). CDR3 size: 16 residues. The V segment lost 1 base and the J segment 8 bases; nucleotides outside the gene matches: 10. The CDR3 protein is CASSLTSGSSMDEQFF. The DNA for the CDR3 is TGTGCCAGCAGCTTGACTAGCGGGTCGAGTATGGATGAGCAGTTCTTC.

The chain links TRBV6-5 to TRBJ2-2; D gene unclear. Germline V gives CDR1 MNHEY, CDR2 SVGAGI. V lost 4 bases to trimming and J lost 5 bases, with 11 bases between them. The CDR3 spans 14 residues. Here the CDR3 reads CASSLTGLTGELFF. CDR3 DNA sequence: TGTGCCAGCAGTTTAACCGGGTTGACCGGGGAGCTGTTTTTT.

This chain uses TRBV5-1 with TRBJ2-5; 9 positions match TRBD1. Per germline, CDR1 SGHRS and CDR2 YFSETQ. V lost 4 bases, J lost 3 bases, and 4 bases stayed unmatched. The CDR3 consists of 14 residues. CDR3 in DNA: TGCGCCAGCAGCGCGGGACAGGGCAAAGAGACCCAGTACTTC. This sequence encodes CASSAGQGKETQYF. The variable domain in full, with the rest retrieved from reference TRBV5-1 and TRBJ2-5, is KAGVTQTPRYLIKTRGQQVTLSCSPISGHRSVSWYQQTPGQGLQFLFEYFSETQRNKGNFPGRFSGRQFSNSRSEMNVSTLELGDSALYLCASSAGQGKETQYFGPGTRLLVL.

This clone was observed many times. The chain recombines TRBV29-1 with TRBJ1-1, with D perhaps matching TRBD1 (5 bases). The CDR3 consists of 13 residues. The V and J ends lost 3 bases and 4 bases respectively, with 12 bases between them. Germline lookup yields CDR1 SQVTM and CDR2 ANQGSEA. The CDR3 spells CSVEIVGGTEAFF. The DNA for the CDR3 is TGCAGCGTTGAGATTGTGGGGGGCACTGAAGCTTTCTTT.

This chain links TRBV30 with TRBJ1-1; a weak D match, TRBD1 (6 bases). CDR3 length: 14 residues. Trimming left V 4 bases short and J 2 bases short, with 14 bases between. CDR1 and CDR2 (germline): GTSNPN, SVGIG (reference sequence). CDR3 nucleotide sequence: TGTGCCTGGAAACATACAGGGATAAACACTGAAGCTTTCTTT. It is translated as CAWKHTGINTEAFF. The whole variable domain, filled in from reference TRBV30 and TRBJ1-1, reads SQTIHQWPATLVQPVGSPLSLECTVEGTSNPNLYWYRQAAGRGLQLLFYSVGIGQISSEVPQNLSASRPQDRQFILSSKKLLLSDSGFYLCAWKHTGINTEAFFGQGTRLTVV.

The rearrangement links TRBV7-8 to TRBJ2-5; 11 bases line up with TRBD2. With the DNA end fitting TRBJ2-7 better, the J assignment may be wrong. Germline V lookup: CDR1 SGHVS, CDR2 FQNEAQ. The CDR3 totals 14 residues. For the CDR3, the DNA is TGTGCCAGCAGCTCAAGGACTAGCGGGTACGAGCAGTACTTC. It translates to CASSSRTSGYEQYF.

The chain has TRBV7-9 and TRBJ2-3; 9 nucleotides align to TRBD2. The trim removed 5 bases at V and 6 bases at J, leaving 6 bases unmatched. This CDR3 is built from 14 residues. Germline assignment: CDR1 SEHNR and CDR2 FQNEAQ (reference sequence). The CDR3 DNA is TGTGCCAGCAGCGTGGGACTAGCCGTGGATACGCAGTATTTT. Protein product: CASSVGLAVDTQYF. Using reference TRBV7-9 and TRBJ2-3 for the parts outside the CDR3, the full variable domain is DTGVSQNPRHKITKRGQNVTFRCDPISEHNRLYWYRQTLGQGPEFLTYFQNEAQLEKSRLLSDRFSAERPKGSFSTLEIQRTEQGDSAMYLCASSVGLAVDTQYFGPGTRLTVL.

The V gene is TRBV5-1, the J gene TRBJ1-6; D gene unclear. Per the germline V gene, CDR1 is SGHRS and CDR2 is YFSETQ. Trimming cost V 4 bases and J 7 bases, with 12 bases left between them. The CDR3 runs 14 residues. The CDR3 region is CASSLGSGNSPLHF. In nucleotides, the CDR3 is TGCGCCAGCAGCCTAGGATCCGGCAATTCACCCCTCCACTTT.

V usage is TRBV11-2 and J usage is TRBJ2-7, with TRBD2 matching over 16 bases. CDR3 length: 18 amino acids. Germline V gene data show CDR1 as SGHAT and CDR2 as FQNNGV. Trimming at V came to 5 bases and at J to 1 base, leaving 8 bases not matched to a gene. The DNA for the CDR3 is TGTGCCAGCAGCCATGGGTGGGGACTAGCGGGAGGGTCCTACGAGCAGTACTTC. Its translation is CASSHGWGLAGGSYEQYF. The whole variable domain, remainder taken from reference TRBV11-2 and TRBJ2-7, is EAGVAQSPRYKIIEKRQSVAFWCNPISGHATLYWYQQILGQGPKLLIQFQNNGVVDDSQLPKDRFSAERLKGVDSTLKIQPAKLEDSAVYLCASSHGWGLAGGSYEQYFGPGTRLTVT.

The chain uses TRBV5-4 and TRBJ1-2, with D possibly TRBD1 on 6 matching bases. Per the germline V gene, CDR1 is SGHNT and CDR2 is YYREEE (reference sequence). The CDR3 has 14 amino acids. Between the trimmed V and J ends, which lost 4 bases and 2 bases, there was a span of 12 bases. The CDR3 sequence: CASSVGGENYGYTF. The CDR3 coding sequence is TGTGCCAGCAGCGTAGGGGGGGAGAACTATGGCTACACCTTC.

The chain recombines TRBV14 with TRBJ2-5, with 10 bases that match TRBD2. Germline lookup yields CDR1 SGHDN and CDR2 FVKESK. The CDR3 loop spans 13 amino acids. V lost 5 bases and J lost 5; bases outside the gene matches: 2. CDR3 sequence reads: CASSSGLAETQYF. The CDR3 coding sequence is TGTGCCAGCAGCTCGGGACTAGCGGAGACCCAGTACTTC.

The chain's CDR3 is CASSPTTSGSSYNEQFF. For the CDR3, the DNA is TGCGCCAGCAGCCCGACCACAAGCGGATCCTCCTACAATGAGCAGTTCTTC. The chain uses TRBV5-1 and TRBJ2-1, with D tentatively TRBD2 (5 bases). The V and J ends lost 4 bases and 0 bases respectively, with 17 bases between them. CDR3 length equals 17 residues. Per the germline V gene, CDR1 is SGHRS and CDR2 is YFSETQ. Full variable domain (rest looked up from reference TRBV5-1 and TRBJ2-1): KAGVTQTPRYLIKTRGQQVTLSCSPISGHRSVSWYQQTPGQGLQFLFEYFSETQRNKGNFPGRFSGRQFSNSRSEMNVSTLELGDSALYLCASSPTTSGSSYNEQFFGPGTRLTVL.